This is a list of T cell receptor beta chains from one sample in a study of blood T cell repertoires in COVID-19. Sequenced by immunoSEQ multiplex PCR; TCRdb stores in-frame clones only, minus some. The sample contains 210,000 or so clones, roughly nine tenths of which appear only once. Sequenced: peripheral blood. The receptors here all came from a woman aged 18-29 years who had recovered from COVID-19. CDR3s include the opening cysteine and the closing phenylalanine or tryptophan. A D gene is named only where the DNA matches it firmly. Not all rows give a size; the values are once, few, many and, for expanded clones, a class.

>TRBD2|TRBJ2-1|few|TRBV4-3
CASSQDLALALNNEQFF
TGCGCCAGCAGCCAAGATCTCGCACTAGCGTTAAACAATGAGCAGTTCTTC
>TRBD1|TRBJ2-7|-|TRBV7-3
CASSSGQGYTEQYF
TGTGCCAGCAGCTCCGGACAGGGGTATACCGAGCAGTACTTC
>-|TRBJ2-7|few|TRBV19
CASSIMLRAFPFYEQYF
TGTGCCAGTAGTATAATGCTTAGAGCCTTCCCCTTCTACGAGCAGTACTTC
>-|TRBJ1-5|-|TRBV12-3/TRBV12-4
CASSQNRDQPQHF
TGTGCCAGCAGCCAAAACAGGGATCAGCCCCAGCATTTT
>-|TRBJ2-7|few|TRBV4-1
CASSLSQGTHEQYF
TGCGCCAGCAGCCTATCCCAGGGGACGCACGAGCAGTACTTC
>-|TRBJ2-3|-|TRBV11-3
CASSLEGLPTDTQYF
TGTGCCAGCAGCTTAGAGGGGCTACCCACAGATACGCAGTATTTT
>-|TRBJ1-2|-|TRBV5-1
CASSSSTDRSYGYTF
TGCGCCAGCAGCTCCTCAACGGACAGAAGCTATGGCTACACCTTC
>TRBD2|TRBJ2-1|-|TRBV29-1
CSELRGGGPGEQFF
TGCAGCGAACTGCGGGGGGGAGGGCCTGGTGAGCAGTTCTTC
>TRBD1|TRBJ2-7|once|TRBV27
CASSLARGHEQYF
TGTGCCAGCAGTTTAGCCAGGGGGCACGAGCAGTACTTC
>-|TRBJ1-5|-|TRBV15
CATSSDRINQPQHF
TGTGCCACCAGCTCCGACAGGATCAATCAGCCCCAGCATTTT
>-|TRBJ1-1|-|TRBV12-3/TRBV12-4
CASSLSAGVEAFF
TGTGCCAGCAGTTTATCGGCAGGGGTGGAAGCTTTCTTT
>-|TRBJ2-1|-|TRBV19
CASSKYSYNEQFF
TGTGCCAGTAGTAAATACTCTTACAATGAGCAGTTCTTC
>-|TRBJ2-3|-|TRBV7-3
CASSYHADTQYF
TGTGCCAGCAGCTATCATGCAGATACGCAGTATTTT
>-|TRBJ1-2|-|TRBV4-2
CASSLQEGMDYGYTF
TGTGCCAGCAGCCTACAGGAGGGGATGGACTATGGCTACACCTTC
>-|TRBJ1-2|-|TRBV7-2
CASSPTQGTRGYGYTF
TGTGCCAGCAGCCCAACACAGGGTACCCGGGGCTATGGCTACACCTTC
>-|TRBJ1-5|-|TRBV12-2
CASRSDRVNQPQHF
TGTGCAAGTCGCTCCGACAGGGTTAATCAGCCCCAGCATTTT
>TRBD1|TRBJ1-5|-|TRBV7-6
CASSLGTGDNQPQHF
TGTGCCAGCAGCTTAGGGACAGGGGACAATCAGCCCCAGCATTTT
>TRBD2|TRBJ2-1|-|TRBV13
CASSLTSDNEQFF
TGTGCCAGCAGCTTAACTAGCGACAATGAGCAGTTCTTC
>TRBD2|TRBJ2-1|-|TRBV7-9
CASSLGAGLFLNEQFF
TGTGCCAGCAGCTTAGGGGCGGGACTATTCTTGAATGAGCAGTTCTTC
>TRBD1|TRBJ1-2|-|TRBV14
CASSQEQRGQGKSYTF
TGTGCCAGCAGCCAAGAACAACGTGGACAGGGAAAGTCCTACACCTTC
>-|TRBJ1-2|-|TRBV3-1/TRBV3-2
CASSQLYGYTF
TGTGCCAGCAGCCAACTCTATGGCTACACCTTC
>-|TRBJ1-2|-|TRBV4-3
CASSQVLGQETGYTF
TGCGCCAGCAGCCAAGTTCTGGGACAAGAAACGGGCTACACCTTC
>-|TRBJ2-7|-|TRBV7-2
CASCRDNGIYEQYF
TGTGCCAGCTGCCGGGACAACGGGATCTACGAGCAGTACTTC
>-|TRBJ1-4|once|TRBV11-2
CASSLSSGGAAEKLFF
TGTGCCAGCAGCTTATCTTCGGGGGGGGCGGCTGAAAAACTGTTTTTT
>TRBD2|TRBJ2-1|-|TRBV9
CASSAREDEQFF
TGTGCCAGCAGCGCCCGGGAGGATGAGCAGTTCTTC
>-|TRBJ2-3|-|TRBV10-3
CAINSQGYSTDTQYF
TGTGCCATCAATTCACAGGGATATAGCACAGATACGCAGTATTTT
>-|TRBJ2-1|-|TRBV27
CASSPAGLQNEQFF
TGTGCCAGCAGTCCGGCGGGACTGCAGAATGAGCAGTTCTTC
>-|TRBJ2-1|-|TRBV7-9
CASSLEGAYNEQFF
TGTGCCAGCAGCTTGGAGGGAGCCTACAATGAGCAGTTCTTC
>-|TRBJ1-1|-|TRBV19
CASSISLNTEAFF
TGTGCCAGTAGTATTAGTCTGAACACTGAAGCTTTCTTT
>-|TRBJ1-2|-|TRBV6-5
CASRWAGDNYGYTF
TGTGCCAGCAGGTGGGCCGGGGATAACTATGGCTACACCTTC
>TRBD2|TRBJ2-1|-|TRBV9
CASSVGRGELAGNHYNEQFF
TGTGCCAGCAGCGTAGGGCGGGGTGAACTAGCGGGAAACCACTACAATGAGCAGTTCTTC
>-|TRBJ2-7|-|TRBV28
CASSLKGVLTGAPSAYF
TGTGCCAGCAGTTTAAAGGGGGTTCTTACAGGAGCCCCTTCGGCGTACTTC
>-|TRBJ2-2|-|TRBV6-5
CASSYDSPNTGELFF
TGTGCCAGCAGCTACGACAGCCCGAACACCGGGGAGCTGTTTTTT
>TRBD2|TRBJ2-1|-|TRBV7-3
CASSPGGGNEQFF
TGTGCCAGCAGCCCGGGGGGAGGGAATGAGCAGTTCTTC
>-|TRBJ1-2|-|TRBV25-1
CASTSSQGPRYGYTF
TGTGCCAGCACCAGTTCACAGGGACCGCGCTATGGCTACACCTTC
>-|TRBJ2-1|once|TRBV2
CASRESSYNEQFF
TGTGCCAGCCGGGAGAGCTCCTACAATGAGCAGTTCTTC
>-|TRBJ1-6|once|TRBV19
CASSIGSGTSFLHF
TGTGCCAGTAGTATAGGTTCGGGGACAAGTTTCCTCCACTTT
>-|TRBJ2-7|-|TRBV5-1
CASSLADIFDEQYF
TGCGCCAGCAGCTTGGCCGACATCTTCGACGAGCAGTACTTC
>-|TRBJ1-2|-|TRBV5-1
CASSLANRGAGKAGYTF
TGCGCCAGCAGCTTGGCCAACCGAGGCGCAGGGAAGGCTGGCTACACCTTC
>TRBD2|TRBJ2-1|once|TRBV19
CASSMGTSNEQFF
TGTGCCAGTAGTATGGGGACTAGCAATGAGCAGTTCTTC
>-|TRBJ2-1|once|TRBV10-3
CAISDLVSEQFF
TGTGCCATCAGTGATCTGGTCAGTGAGCAGTTCTTC
>-|TRBJ2-7|-|TRBV4-2
CASSPHLSGLSYEQYF
TGTGCCAGCAGCCCCCACCTCAGCGGACTCTCCTACGAGCAGTACTTC
>TRBD1|TRBJ1-2|-|TRBV18
CASSHSGTGGNYGYTF
TGTGCCAGCTCACACTCCGGGACAGGGGGTAACTATGGCTACACCTTC
>-|TRBJ1-1|-|TRBV15
CATSGGRELGKRAFF
TGTGCCACCAGCGGAGGCCGGGAGCTGGGAAAAAGGGCTTTCTTT
>-|TRBJ2-7|-|TRBV27
CASGPYEQYF
TGTGCCAGCGGCCCCTACGAGCAGTACTTC
>-|TRBJ1-1|-|TRBV18
CASSPRTAIGAFF
TGTGCCAGCTCACCGAGGACAGCGATTGGGGCTTTCTTT
>TRBD2|TRBJ2-7|-|TRBV7-2
CASSFAGLAGGEQYF
TGTGCCAGCAGCTTCGCTGGACTAGCGGGAGGCGAGCAGTACTTC
>TRBD2|TRBJ2-4|-|TRBV6-6
CASSSRLAVKNIQYF
TGTGCCAGCAGTTCCCGACTAGCGGTCAAAAACATTCAGTACTTC
>TRBD2|TRBJ2-3|-|TRBV5-1
CASSYPGLAGADTQYF
TGCGCCAGCAGCTACCCTGGACTAGCGGGTGCAGATACGCAGTATTTT
>-|TRBJ1-5|-|TRBV2
CASRTDSPNQPQHF
TGTGCCAGCAGGACCGACAGTCCCAATCAGCCCCAGCATTTT
>TRBD2|TRBJ2-1|once|TRBV11-2
CASIREGYNEQFF
TGTGCCAGCATCCGGGAGGGCTACAATGAGCAGTTCTTC
>-|TRBJ2-5|once|TRBV7-8
CASSGTNRGGQETQYF
TGTGCCAGCAGCGGCACAAATAGAGGAGGCCAAGAGACCCAGTACTTC
>-|TRBJ1-5|-|TRBV19
CASSGDIYSNQPQHF
TGTGCCAGTAGTGGGGACATTTATAGCAATCAGCCCCAGCATTTT
>TRBD1|TRBJ1-2|-|TRBV5-8
CASSVPTGAPTF
TGTGCCAGCAGCGTCCCGACAGGGGCCCCTACCTTC
>-|TRBJ2-3|-|TRBV12-3/TRBV12-4
CASSSLADTQYF
TGTGCCAGCAGTTCTCTAGCGGATACGCAGTATTTT
>-|TRBJ2-2|few|TRBV2
CASSGDSGELFF
TGTGCCAGCAGTGGGGACTCGGGGGAGCTGTTTTTT
>TRBD2|TRBJ2-7|-|TRBV6-2/TRBV6-3
CASSGGTSGTSYEQYF
TGTGCCAGCAGTGGCGGGACTAGTGGGACCTCCTACGAGCAGTACTTC